This TCR beta chain appears in the sequencing data of a study of blood T cell repertoires in COVID-19. The trim removed 5 bases at V and 3 bases at J, leaving 1 base unmatched. Germline CDR1 LNHDA, CDR2 SQIVND (reference sequence). The CDR3 totals 13 residues. In the source study's methods: Quantification of nucleated cells was approximated via reference gene primer amplification. Some clones are missing from TCRdb's copy, which holds only in-frame ones; the method was immunoSEQ multiplex PCR. Clone size and the V and J calls come from that table; the DNA yielded D and trimming. Of fewer than 95,000 clones in the sample, around 86% are singletons; the top ten hold 25% to 30%.

Sequenced material: peripheral blood. The gene calls are TRBV19 and TRBJ2-5; TRBD1 aligns across 9 bases. This clonotype originated in a man in his forties or fifties with active or convalescent COVID-19. The DNA for the CDR3 is TGTGCCAGTAGTCGGACAGGGGAAGAGACCCAGTACTTC. Translation: CASSRTGEETQYF.